This paragraph covers one TCR beta chain sequence. The data stem from a study of blood T cell repertoires in COVID-19. Turning to the study itself: T cells, B-cell-depleted T cells, or PBMCs provided the cDNA or gDNA that served as material.

In germline, CDR1 is SGDLS, CDR2 YYNGEE. This CDR3 comprises 13 residues. With 1 base removed from V and 6 bases from J, the gap between germline ends came to 8 bases. Generated by immunoSEQ multiplex PCR, the TCRdb table keeps only in-frame clones and is missing some. The top ten clones hold about 12% of a sample with some 31,000 clones, approximately 86% of them seen once. Sequenced material: peripheral blood. The origin of this receptor is a human donor in a cohort sampled during active COVID-19. The donor label of this sample is uncertain. The gene calls are TRBV9 and TRBJ2-1; D call uncertain. In DNA, the CDR3 is TGTGCCAGCAGCGTACAGCGTTCCAATGAGCAGTTCTTC. Its translation: CASSVQRSNEQFF.